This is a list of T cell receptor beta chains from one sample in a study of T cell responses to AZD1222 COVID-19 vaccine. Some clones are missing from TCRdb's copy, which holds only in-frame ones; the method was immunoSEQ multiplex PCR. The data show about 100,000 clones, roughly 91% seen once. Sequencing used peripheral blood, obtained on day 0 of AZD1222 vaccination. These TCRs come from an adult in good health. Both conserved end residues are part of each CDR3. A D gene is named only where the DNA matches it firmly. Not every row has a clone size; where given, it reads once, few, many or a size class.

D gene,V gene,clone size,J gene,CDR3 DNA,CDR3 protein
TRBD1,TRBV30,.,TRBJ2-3,TGTGCCTGGGGGACAGGCGGTAGCACAGATACGCAGTATTTT,CAWGTGGSTDTQYF
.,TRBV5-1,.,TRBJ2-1,TGCGCCAGCAGCTTGGGGCGGGACCTCTCCTACAATGAGCAGTTCTTC,CASSLGRDLSYNEQFF
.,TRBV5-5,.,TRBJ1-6,TGTGCCAGCAGCTTGATGCAAACCCGAAATTCACCCCTCCACTTT,CASSLMQTRNSPLHF
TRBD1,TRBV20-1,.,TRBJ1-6,TGCAGTGCTAGTCAGGGGGTTTACTCACCCCTCCACTTT,CSASQGVYSPLHF
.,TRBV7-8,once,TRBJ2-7,TGTGCCAGCAGCAAAGGGACACATTCGTCCGCAATCTACGAGCAGTACTTC,CASSKGTHSSAIYEQYF
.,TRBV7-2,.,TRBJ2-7,TGTGCCAGCAGCCCCCAGGGGGGACTCTACGAGCAGTACTTC,CASSPQGGLYEQYF
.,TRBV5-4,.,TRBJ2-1,TGTGCCAGCACTTCGACTTGGTTTCAGGGCGCTGAGCAGTTCTTC,CASTSTWFQGAEQFF
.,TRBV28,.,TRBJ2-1,TGTGCCAGGAAGGGGAAGCAGTTCTTC,CARKGKQFF
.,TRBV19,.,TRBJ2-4,TGTGCCAGTAGTATGGGTCAGGGATTAAACATTCAGTACTTC,CASSMGQGLNIQYF
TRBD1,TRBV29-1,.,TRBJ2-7,TGCAGCGGCCCTTGGACAGGGTCTGACGAGCAGTACTTC,CSGPWTGSDEQYF
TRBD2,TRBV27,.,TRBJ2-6,TGTGCCAGCAGTCTTACGGGACTAGCGGGAGCTGGGGCCAACGTCCTGACTTTC,CASSLTGLAGAGANVLTF
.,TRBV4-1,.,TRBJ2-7,TGCGCCAGCAGCCAAGAAGAGGTCGGTACATTCGCCAGGGAGCAGTACTTC,CASSQEEVGTFAREQYF
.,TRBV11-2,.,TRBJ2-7,TGTGCCAGCAGAGGGGTAGGTCGTTCCCCCTACGAGCAGTACTTC,CASRGVGRSPYEQYF
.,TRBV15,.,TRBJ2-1,TGTGCCACCAGCTCGGACACTACAAGGGGAAATGAGCAGTTCTTC,CATSSDTTRGNEQFF
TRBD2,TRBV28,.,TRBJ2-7,TGTGCCAGCAGTGGGGGTAGCGGGAGCCTATCCTACGAGCAGTACTTC,CASSGGSGSLSYEQYF
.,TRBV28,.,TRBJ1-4,TGTGCCAGCAGGATCGCCTCTGCAACTAATGAAAAACTGTTTTTT,CASRIASATNEKLFF
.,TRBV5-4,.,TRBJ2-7,TGTGCCAGCAGCTTGGGCTTCCTCTCCTACGAGCAGTACTTC,CASSLGFLSYEQYF
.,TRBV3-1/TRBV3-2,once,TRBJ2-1,TGTGCCAGCAGCTCGACTACTAAAAACTACAATGAGCAGTTCTTC,CASSSTTKNYNEQFF
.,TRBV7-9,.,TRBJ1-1,TGTGCCAGCAGCTTACGAACAGGGTTGGACACTGAAGCTTTCTTT,CASSLRTGLDTEAFF
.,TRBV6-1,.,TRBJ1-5,TGTGCCAGCAGTGTTGGGGGCCCCTATAGCAATCAGCCCCAGCATTTT,CASSVGGPYSNQPQHF
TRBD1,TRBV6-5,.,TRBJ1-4,TGTGCCAGCAGACCACAGGGGGCTAATGAAAAACTGTTTTTT,CASRPQGANEKLFF
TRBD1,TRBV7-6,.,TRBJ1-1,TGTGCCAGCAGCTCCTACCGAACAGGGGGCACTGAAGCTTTCTTT,CASSSYRTGGTEAFF
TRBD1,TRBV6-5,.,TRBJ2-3,TGTGCCACCGGGACAGCTAGCACAGATACGCAGTATTTT,CATGTASTDTQYF
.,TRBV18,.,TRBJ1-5,TGTGCCAGCTCACGGGGGGGAGGGAATCAGCCCCAGCATTTT,CASSRGGGNQPQHF
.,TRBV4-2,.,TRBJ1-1,TGTGCCAGCAGCCAAGTCTCGACCCCCTATGGGACTGAAGCTTTCTTT,CASSQVSTPYGTEAFF
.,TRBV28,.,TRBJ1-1,TGTGCCAGCAGTTCCCCCCCGGCTAACACTGAAGCTTTCTTT,CASSSPPANTEAFF
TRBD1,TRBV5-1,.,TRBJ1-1,TGCGCCAGCAGTCCTAGTCCCGGGACAGGGGCGGGGACTGAAGCTTTCTTT,CASSPSPGTGAGTEAFF
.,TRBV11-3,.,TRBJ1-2,TGTGCCAGCAGCTTAGGGGGCGGCTATGGCTACACCTTC,CASSLGGGYGYTF